This is a list of T cell receptor beta chains from one sample in a study of T cell responses to AZD1222 COVID-19 vaccine. Repertoires were generated with immunoSEQ multiplex PCR, while TCRdb's copy carries only in-frame clones and drops some. The sample lists some 150,000 clones, 88% occurring once. Material: peripheral blood, obtained 28 days after the second AZD1222 dose. These receptors originate from an adult who received the AZD1222 COVID-19 vaccine. CDR3s leave out the opening cysteine and the closing phenylalanine or tryptophan. Each record gives: D gene, V gene, CDR3 protein. The D gene is left open where the match is weak.

D gene: -
V gene: TRBV27
CDR3 protein: ASRLAGEGEKLF

D gene: -
V gene: TRBV2
CDR3 protein: ASDETGYQETQY

D gene: TRBD1
V gene: TRBV2
CDR3 protein: ASRNDRVDNTLGYT

D gene: TRBD2
V gene: TRBV9
CDR3 protein: ASSVTGTSVSGELF

D gene: TRBD1
V gene: TRBV28
CDR3 protein: ASSLISGGNYGYT

D gene: -
V gene: TRBV7-9
CDR3 protein: ASSRLTENSPLH

D gene: TRBD2
V gene: TRBV5-1
CDR3 protein: ASSPGFSGGAQY

D gene: -
V gene: TRBV18
CDR3 protein: ASSPGTDSYEQY

D gene: -
V gene: TRBV5-1
CDR3 protein: ASSLAGSQAYGYT

D gene: -
V gene: TRBV29-1
CDR3 protein: SVSRRMNTEAF

D gene: -
V gene: TRBV12-5
CDR3 protein: ASGLVRAGDTSWGHTDTQY

D gene: -
V gene: TRBV29-1
CDR3 protein: SVTTLPNTEAF

D gene: TRBD2
V gene: TRBV7-2
CDR3 protein: ASSLPSGGSGANVLT

D gene: -
V gene: TRBV28
CDR3 protein: ASRYGTGTYNEQF

D gene: TRBD2
V gene: TRBV5-1
CDR3 protein: ASSLAQGLAGEQF

D gene: TRBD1
V gene: TRBV5-1
CDR3 protein: ASSPGTGLETQY

D gene: -
V gene: TRBV5-1
CDR3 protein: ASSYGRQGSEQY

D gene: -
V gene: TRBV19
CDR3 protein: ASTRGTRHGEQF

D gene: -
V gene: TRBV11-2
CDR3 protein: ASNTGTGNIQY

D gene: TRBD2
V gene: TRBV7-2
CDR3 protein: ASRPGGGADTQY

D gene: -
V gene: TRBV5-1
CDR3 protein: ASSLVGRGRTEAF

D gene: TRBD2
V gene: TRBV28
CDR3 protein: ASSFLRRGAYEQY

D gene: TRBD1
V gene: TRBV10-2
CDR3 protein: ASSGNRGLGTQY

D gene: -
V gene: TRBV7-2
CDR3 protein: ASSLGGVQPQH

D gene: -
V gene: TRBV27
CDR3 protein: ASSWDSVTNVLT

D gene: -
V gene: TRBV5-8
CDR3 protein: ASRRGSTEAF

D gene: -
V gene: TRBV28
CDR3 protein: ASSFKLEAF

D gene: -
V gene: TRBV3-1/TRBV3-2
CDR3 protein: ASSQELGLDEKLF

D gene: -
V gene: TRBV5-1
CDR3 protein: ASSRTLSGETQY

D gene: -
V gene: TRBV28
CDR3 protein: ASSLNAGSLVYGYT

D gene: -
V gene: TRBV6-5
CDR3 protein: ASRTDSRFGELF

D gene: TRBD2
V gene: TRBV5-1
CDR3 protein: ASSYTSGSTDTQY

D gene: -
V gene: TRBV7-9
CDR3 protein: ASSSRDTNTEAF

D gene: -
V gene: TRBV2
CDR3 protein: ASRAYDEQY